The rows below give T cell receptor beta chains drawn from one sample of a study of CD8+CD57+ T cells in acquired aplastic anemia. Using its own MiXCR run on the reads, TCRdb lists one record per CDR3 protein. The data show about 200,000 distinct CDR3 sequences, 30% to 35% seen once. Sequences were obtained from sorted CD4+, CD8+, or CD8+CD57+ T cells (not recorded which) from PBMCs. The receptors stem from a human donor in good health, serving as a control. Both conserved end residues are part of each CDR3. D genes are given only for firm matches. Clone size is shown for a subset of rows, as once, few, many or a class of expanded clone.

cdr3_length,d_call,j_call,clone_size,v_call,cdr3_nt,cdr3_aa
15,TRBD1,TRBJ1-6,NA,TRBV19,TGTGCCAGTAGATGGGGACAGGGATCTAATTCACCCCTCCACTTT,CASRWGQGSNSPLHF
14,NA,TRBJ2-7,once,TRBV10-3,TGTGCCATCAGTGAGCAGGGGTTGTCCTACGAGCAGTACTTC,CAISEQGLSYEQYF
14,NA,TRBJ2-7,once,TRBV20-1,TGCAGTGCTGAGACCGGGAATACGGCCTACGAGCAGTACTTC,CSAETGNTAYEQYF
16,TRBD1,TRBJ1-1,many,TRBV19,TGTGCCAGTAGTCGACTTAAGACAGGGATCGTCACTGAAGCTTTCTTT,CASSRLKTGIVTEAFF
15,NA,TRBJ1-1,many,TRBV29-1,TGCAGCGGGGGATCAGGATGGGGGATGAACACTGAAGCTTTCTTT,CSGGSGWGMNTEAFF
15,NA,TRBJ1-6,NA,TRBV11-2,TGTGCCAGCAGCTTAGTGGAAGGGAGTAATTCACCCCTCCACTTT,CASSLVEGSNSPLHF
12,NA,TRBJ1-2,many,TRBV10-2,TGCGCCAGCAGTGTCAGGAACTATGGCTACACCTTC,CASSVRNYGYTF
15,NA,TRBJ1-3,many,TRBV25-1,TGTGCCAGCAGTGAAAGCATAGGGCCTGGAAACACCATATATTTT,CASSESIGPGNTIYF
16,NA,TRBJ1-6,many,TRBV5-1,TGCGCCAGCAGCCCGATTGCCTCAATAGGCGATTCACCCCTCCACTTT,CASSPIASIGDSPLHF
14,NA,TRBJ2-7,NA,TRBV15,TGTGCCACCAGCACCTCATCAGGCACCTACGAGCAGTACTTC,CATSTSSGTYEQYF
17,NA,TRBJ2-7,NA,TRBV4-2,TGTGCCAGCAGCCAATTCGTATCGAGGGAAATAGGAAACGAGCAGTACTTC,CASSQFVSREIGNEQYF
13,NA,TRBJ1-5,NA,TRBV19,TGTGCCAGTAGTACAACTGGAAATCAGCCCCAGCATTTT,CASSTTGNQPQHF
12,NA,TRBJ2-3,many,TRBV7-9,TGTGCCAGCAGCTTAGTTATCGGTACGCAGTATTTT,CASSLVIGTQYF
17,NA,TRBJ2-1,NA,TRBV4-2,TGTGCCAGCAGCCAGGATCAGCGCCGGAGCTCCTACAATGAGCAGTTCTTC,CASSQDQRRSSYNEQFF